The subject of this entry is one T cell receptor (beta chain). The sample comes from a study of shared clonotypes between healthy human individuals. Every immunoSEQ plate was one replicate of a subset's evenly spread DNA. Libraries were prepared by immunoSEQ multiplex PCR; TCRdb keeps only in-frame clonotypes and omits some of them. Found here are roughly 2,000,000 clones, around 95% of them singletons; the top ten hold 1.5% to 2%. The CDR3 is 11 residues long. The V gene lost 7 bases and the J gene lost 2 bases, with 9 bases spanning the gap. The germline V gene encodes CDR1 SQVTM and CDR2 ANQGSEA. Naive CD8 isolation took CD45RO-negative cells positively selected for CCR7 and excluded terminally differentiated effector memory CD45RA+ cells.

Material: naive CD8+ T cells from PBMCs. The receptor's source is a man in his late teens or twenties in good health. Some clones in this sample may be carry-over from other donors' samples. The V call is TRBV29-1, the J call TRBJ2-7; TRBD1 might be the D (5 bases). The CDR3 nucleotides read TGCAGCGCCCGGACACCCTACGAGCAGTACTTC. This codes for CSARTPYEQYF.